This entry describes one T cell receptor (beta chain). Its antigen is not identified. The data are from a study of T cell responses to AZD1222 COVID-19 vaccine. Study-level results: A mostly white British donor set with more females was recruited, and clonal diversity was possibly underestimated. Compared with day 0, the breadth and depth of the Spike-specific TCR repertoire rose significantly after two doses of AZD1222.

This table comes from immunoSEQ multiplex PCR, and its TCRdb copy is limited to in-frame clones, with some not included. The sample yields about 120,000 clones, about nine tenths seen once. V was pared by 2 bases and J by 4 bases, with 14 bases between. Germline CDR1 reads MNHNY; CDR2 reads SVGAGI (reference sequence). This CDR3 comprises 16 residues. The input for sequencing was peripheral blood, taken on day 0 of AZD1222 vaccination. This sequence was found in an adult in good health. This chain uses TRBV6-6 with TRBJ2-2, with D tentatively TRBD1 (5 bases). For the CDR3, the DNA is TGTGCCAGCAGTTACGAGCCAGGGCTGAGCACCGGGGAGCTGTTTTTT. Translation: CASSYEPGLSTGELFF.